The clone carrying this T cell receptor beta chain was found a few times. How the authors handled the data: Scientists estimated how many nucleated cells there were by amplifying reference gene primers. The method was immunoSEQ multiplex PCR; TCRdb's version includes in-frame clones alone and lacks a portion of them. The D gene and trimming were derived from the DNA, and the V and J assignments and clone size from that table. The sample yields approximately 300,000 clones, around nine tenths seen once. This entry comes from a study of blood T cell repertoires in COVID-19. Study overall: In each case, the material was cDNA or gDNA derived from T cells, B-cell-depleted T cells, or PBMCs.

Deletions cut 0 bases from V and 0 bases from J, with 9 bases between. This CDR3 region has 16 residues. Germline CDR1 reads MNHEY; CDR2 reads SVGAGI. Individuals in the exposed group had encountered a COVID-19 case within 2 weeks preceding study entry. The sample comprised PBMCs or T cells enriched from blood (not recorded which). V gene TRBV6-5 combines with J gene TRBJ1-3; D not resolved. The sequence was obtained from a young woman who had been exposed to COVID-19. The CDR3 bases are TGTGCCAGCAGTTACTCGGGCAGCTCCTCTGGAAACACCATATATTTT. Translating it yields CASSYSGSSSGNTIYF.